This entry lists 6 T cell receptor beta chains sequenced from one sample in a study of spatial heterogeneity in lung cancer (dated by TCRdb to the late 2010s). The meaning of the sample's time point label: blood at routine non-recurrence follow-up after resection. The method was 5' RACE. The reads were generated on a NextSeq 500. In-frame beta chains were kept once TCRdb had trimmed the public reads at Q25 with fastp and called clones with MiXCR. CDR3 protein sequences are deduplicated, and each keeps its most common genes and DNA. Across this sample there are 110,000 or so distinct CDR3 sequences, with 11% seen only once. The ten biggest clones cover approximately 25% of the sample. This sample comprised PBMCs, obtained at follow-up. These receptors were obtained from a female donor with early-stage non-small cell lung cancer.

The chain recombines TRBV28 with TRBJ1-1, with D uncertain. The CDR3 has 15 residues. CDR1 and CDR2 from the germline V gene are MDHEN and SYDVKM. V lost 4 bases to trimming and J lost 4 bases, with 16 bases between them. The CDR3 region is CASSSGSGEGTEAFF. Written as DNA, the CDR3 is TGTGCCAGCAGTTCCGGCTCGGGTGAAGGCACTGAAGCTTTCTTT. Full variable domain (outside the CDR3, taken from reference TRBV28 and TRBJ1-1): DVKVTQSSRYLVKRTGEKVFLECVQDMDHENMFWYRQDPGLGLRLIYFSYDVKMKEKGDIPEGYSVSREKKERFSLILESASTNQTSMYLCASSSGSGEGTEAFFGQGTRLTVV.

The chain uses TRBV19 and TRBJ2-1, with TRBD2 identical over 9 bases. The ends lost 10 bases at V and 1 base at J; junction bases unmatched: 2. The V gene's germline CDR1 is LNHDA and CDR2 SQIVND (reference sequence). This CDR3 region has 13 residues. The CDR3 DNA reads as TGTGCCACAAGCGGGGGGTCCTACAATGAGCAGTTCTTC. Protein sequence: CATSGGSYNEQFF.

This clonotype has a handful of counts. The V gene is TRBV5-5, the J gene TRBJ1-1; D remains ambiguous. Germline lookup yields CDR1 SGHKS and CDR2 YYEKEE (reference sequence). Trimming stripped 0 bases from V and 1 base from J, with 10 bases between. The CDR3 sequence is 15 residues long. The CDR3 spells CASSLVLSANTEAFF. CDR3 coding DNA: TGTGCCAGCAGCTTGGTTCTATCGGCGAACACTGAAGCTTTCTTT.

This clonotype was detected only a few times. The rearrangement links TRBV29-1 to TRBJ1-2; maybe TRBD1 (6 bases). Deletions cut 4 bases from V and 0 bases from J, with 18 bases between. The CDR3 extends over 16 amino acids. From germline, CDR1 is SQVTM and CDR2 ANQGSEA. The DNA of the CDR3 is TGCAGCGTTGGTCTCCAGGGGCTCGGATCTAACTATGGCTACACCTTC. As protein: CSVGLQGLGSNYGYTF. Supplemented by reference TRBV29-1 and TRBJ1-2, the full variable domain reads SAVISQKPSRDICQRGTSLTIQCQVDSQVTMMFWYRQQPGQSLTLIATANQGSEATYESGFVIDKFPISRPNLTFSTLTVSNMSPEDSSIYLCSVGLQGLGSNYGYTFGSGTRLTVV.

This clonotype came up a few times. This chain joins TRBV19 and TRBJ2-1, with D maybe TRBD2 (5 bases). The CDR3 extends over 16 amino acids. V lost 4 bases and J lost 5, with 18 bases in between. From germline, CDR1 is LNHDA and CDR2 SQIVND (reference sequence). In nucleotides, the CDR3 is TGTGCCAGTAGTAAAGTCCGACTACCGAAGAACAATGAGCAGTTCTTC. It codes for CASSKVRLPKNNEQFF.

This clonotype turned up a few times. V is TRBV5-1 and J is TRBJ1-2; TRBD1 aligns across 8 bases. The CDR3 consists of 14 residues. V was pared by 3 bases and J by 4 bases, with 5 bases of the junction left unmatched. CDR1 and CDR2 (germline): SGHRS, YFSETQ. In nucleotides, the CDR3 is TGCGCCAGCAGCTCCTCAGGGGGCCCCTATGGCTACACCTTC. This gives the protein CASSSSGGPYGYTF.